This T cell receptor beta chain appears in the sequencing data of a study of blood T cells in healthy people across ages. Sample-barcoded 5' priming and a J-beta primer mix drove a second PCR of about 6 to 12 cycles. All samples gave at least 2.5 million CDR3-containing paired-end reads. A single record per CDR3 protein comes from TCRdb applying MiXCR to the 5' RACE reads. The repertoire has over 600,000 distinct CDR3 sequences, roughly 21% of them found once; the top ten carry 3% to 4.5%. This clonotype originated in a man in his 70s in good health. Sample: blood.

CDR3 DNA: TGTGCCAGCAGCTCTCGCGGGCAGGGGGGGTACAATGAGCAGTTCTTC. It specifies CASSSRGQGGYNEQFF. The chain combines TRBV7-6 with TRBJ2-1; D possibly matches TRBD1 or TRBD2 (7 bases each). V was shortened by 4 bases and J by 4 bases, with 17 bases between the two germline ends. This CDR3 comprises 16 residues. The germline gives CDR1 SGHVS, CDR2 FNYEAQ.